Each of the 20 T cell receptor beta chains below was sequenced from the same sample in a study of T cells expressing NK-cell markers. TCRdb reanalyzed the 5' RACE reads, giving one entry per CDR3 protein sequence and no DNA. The sample has under 600,000 distinct CDR3 sequences, and its top ten clones hold roughly 1.4%. Sequenced material: blood T cells: a sorted CD56 or NKG2C T cell subset, CD4+ or CD8+ T cells, or bulk PBMC T cells (not recorded which). Every receptor here comes from a woman between 50 and 59 years old in good health.

The chain carries TRBV11-2 and TRBJ2-1. The CDR3 consists of 13 residues. From germline, CDR1 is SGHAT and CDR2 FQNNGV. This CDR3 reads CASSSIARFEQFF.

The chain employs TRBV5-1 and TRBJ2-1; no DNA is available, so the TRBD2 call from TCRdb remains unchecked. Germline V gene lookup returns CDR1 SGHRS and CDR2 YFSETQ. The CDR3 has 14 amino acids. CDR3 amino acids: CASSFSGRINEQFF.

The chain carries TRBV6-1 and TRBJ1-6; the TCRdb D gene call, TRBD1, has no DNA to confirm it. Germline lookup yields CDR1 MNHNS and CDR2 SASEGT. This CDR3 is built from 16 residues. CDR3 sequence: CASSEGGTGSASPLHF.

The rearrangement uses TRBV10-3 and TRBJ1-4; with no DNA, the TCRdb D assignment of TRBD1 cannot be verified. This CDR3 contains 16 residues. CDR1 and CDR2 (germline): ENHRY, SYGVKD. The CDR3 region is CAISGSQGATNEKLFF.

CDR3 region: CASSIVGRDYHNTEAFF. This chain links TRBV19 with TRBJ1-1. This CDR3 has 17 amino acids. Germline V gives CDR1 LNHDA, CDR2 SQIVND (reference sequence).

The chain is built from TRBV3-1 and TRBJ1-1; no DNA is available, so the TRBD1 call from TCRdb remains unchecked. Germline V lookup: CDR1 LGHDT, CDR2 YNNKEL (reference sequence). The CDR3 has 15 residues. CDR3 loop: CASGRTGVTNTEAFF.

This chain uses TRBV29-1 with TRBJ1-2; the D call of TRBD1 rests on TCRdb alone, since no DNA is present to check it. Germline values: CDR1 SQVTM, CDR2 ANQGSEA. This CDR3 comprises 11 residues. The CDR3 loop reads CSVLAGPGYTF.

The genes are TRBV12-5 and TRBJ2-2; lacking DNA, the TRBD2 call made by TCRdb goes unchecked. This CDR3 has 17 residues. CDR1 LGHNT and CDR2 FRNRAP come from the germline V gene. CDR3 amino acids: CASGLVLRRGWTGELFF.

This chain links TRBV11-3 with TRBJ2-5; TCRdb names TRBD2, which stays unverified in the absence of DNA. This CDR3 has 14 amino acids. Germline V gives CDR1 SGHNT, CDR2 YENEEA. CDR3 loop: CASRDRTNVETQYF.

The chain carries TRBV5-1 and TRBJ2-1; checking the TCRdb D call of TRBD2 is not possible without DNA. This CDR3 spans 14 amino acids. Germline CDR1 SGHRS, CDR2 YFSETQ. The CDR3 protein is CASSLGLAYNEQFF.

The rearrangement links TRBV2 to TRBJ2-7; the D call of TRBD2 rests on TCRdb alone, since no DNA is present to check it. CDR3 size: 12 residues. Germline V lookup: CDR1 SNHLY, CDR2 FYNNEI. CDR3 sequence reads: CASTFGGPEQYF.

The chain couples TRBV5-1 to TRBJ2-1. Germline assignment: CDR1 SGHRS and CDR2 YFSETQ. The CDR3 is 11 amino acids. The CDR3 here is CASSLVGEQFF. The whole variable domain, filled in from reference TRBV5-1 and TRBJ2-1, reads KAGVTQTPRYLIKTRGQQVTLSCSPISGHRSVSWYQQTPGQGLQFLFEYFSETQRNKGNFPGRFSGRQFSNSRSEMNVSTLELGDSALYLCASSLVGEQFFGPGTRLTVL.

The chain couples TRBV6-2 or TRBV6-3 to TRBJ2-1. The CDR3 has 13 amino acids. The V gene's germline CDR1 is MNHEY and CDR2 SVGEGT. The CDR3 is CATLSSVYNEQFF.

The V call is TRBV5-5, the J call TRBJ2-1; lacking DNA, the TRBD2 call made by TCRdb goes unchecked. The CDR3 has 14 residues. Germline V CDR1 and CDR2: SGHKS, YYEKEE (reference sequence). The CDR3 reads CASSRQGDYHEQFF.

The V gene is TRBV3-1, the J gene TRBJ2-5. The CDR3 runs 11 residues. From germline, CDR1 is LGHDT and CDR2 YNNKEL (reference sequence). The CDR3 sequence: CASTRFETQYF.

The chain couples TRBV12-3 or TRBV12-4 to TRBJ1-5; without DNA, the TCRdb call of TRBD1 cannot be checked. This CDR3 comprises 15 residues. This CDR3 is CASSPSTGGHQPQHF.

This chain links TRBV30 with TRBJ1-1. CDR1 and CDR2 (germline): GTSNPN, SVGIG (reference sequence). CDR3 length equals 11 residues. This CDR3 reads CAWATALGAFF.

This sequence joins TRBV14 and TRBJ2-1; without DNA, the TCRdb call of TRBD2 cannot be checked. CDR1 SGHDN and CDR2 FVKESK come from the germline V gene. The CDR3 sequence is 17 residues long. The CDR3 here is CASSQYAGTSGRTEQFF. Filled out from reference TRBV14 and TRBJ2-1, the complete variable domain reads EAGVTQFPSHSVIEKGQTVTLRCDPISGHDNLYWYRRVMGKEIKFLLHFVKESKQDESGMPNNRFLAERTGGTYSTLKVQPAELEDSGVYFCASSQYAGTSGRTEQFFGPGTRLTVL.

The chain is built from TRBV7-9 and TRBJ2-2. The CDR3 has 13 residues. Germline-derived CDR1 and CDR2 are SEHNR and FQNEAQ (reference sequence). This CDR3 is CASSMQQSGELFF. The full variable domain, in which reference TRBV7-9 and TRBJ2-2 provide the parts outside the CDR3, is DTGVSQNPRHKITKRGQNVTFRCDPISEHNRLYWYRQTLGQGPEFLTYFQNEAQLEKSRLLSDRFSAERPKGSFSTLEIQRTEQGDSAMYLCASSMQQSGELFFGEGSRLTVL.

The rearrangement joins TRBV11-2 to TRBJ2-3; TCRdb picks TRBD2, but there is no DNA to check that call. This CDR3 has 14 residues. CDR1 is SGHAT, CDR2 FQNNGV, per germline. CDR3 region: CASSFGSITDTQYF.